The 32 T cell receptor beta chains given below trace back to one sample, sequenced in a study of CD8 T cells in ankylosing spondylitis (dated by TCRdb to the late 2010s). Library method: 5' RACE. Sequenced using an Illumina HiSeq 2500. Starting from the raw public reads, TCRdb applied fastp trimming at Q25, assembled clones with MiXCR and retained in-frame beta chains. Each CDR3 protein gets just one entry, which takes the most common genes and DNA from the rows behind it. The sample profile shows nearly 350,000 distinct CDR3 sequences; 14% to 15% of them were found once. The ten largest clones add up to about 1.1% of the sample. Sequenced material: blood, either unsorted or a sorted T cell fraction (not recorded which). The receptors derive from a male donor with ankylosing spondylitis or in good health (not recorded which).

This clonotype was detected ten times or more. V usage is TRBV12-3 or TRBV12-4 and J usage is TRBJ2-7; D ambiguous. Between the trimmed V and J ends, which lost 3 bases and 4 bases, there was a span of 7 bases. The CDR3 extends over 12 amino acids. The CDR3 bases are TGTGCCAGCAGTTTTCTCCGTTACGAGCAGTACTTC. Translated, it gives CASSFLRYEQYF.

This chain links TRBV10-1 with TRBJ2-1; D gene uncertain. V was trimmed by 4 bases and J by 7 bases, leaving 5 bases between them. The length of the CDR3 is 11 residues. Germline V CDR1 and CDR2: WNHNN, SYGVQD (reference sequence). The CDR3 nucleotides are TGCGCCAGCAGTGGTGGGAATGAGCAGTTCTTC. Translating gives CASSGGNEQFF.

In its sample, this clonotype was seen many times. The V gene is TRBV20-1, the J gene TRBJ2-7; no definite D call. The ends were cut back, 4 bases at V and 6 bases at J, with 13 bases in the middle. The CDR3 covers 12 residues. Germline V gene data show CDR1 as DFQATT and CDR2 as SNEGSKA (reference sequence). The CDR3 DNA reads TGCAGTGCTAAAAGTGGTGGACGCGAGCAGTACTTC. Encoded protein: CSAKSGGREQYF.

This clonotype has just one count. V and J are TRBV7-9 and TRBJ2-7; D uncertain. The CDR3 is made up of 13 amino acids. V was pared by 5 bases and J by 3 bases, with 11 bases between. The germline gives CDR1 SEHNR, CDR2 FQNEAQ (reference sequence). CDR3 loop: CASSLLNDYEQYF. The CDR3 nucleotides are TGTGCCAGCAGCCTTCTGAACGACTACGAGCAGTACTTC. Drawing the rest from reference TRBV7-9 and TRBJ2-7, the complete variable domain is DTGVSQNPRHKITKRGQNVTFRCDPISEHNRLYWYRQTLGQGPEFLTYFQNEAQLEKSRLLSDRFSAERPKGSFSTLEIQRTEQGDSAMYLCASSLLNDYEQYFGPGTRLTVT.

The chain is built from TRBV5-1 and TRBJ2-1; D might be TRBD1 (6 bases). Trimming removed 4 bases from V and 0 bases from J, with 17 bases in between. Germline values: CDR1 SGHRS, CDR2 YFSETQ. The CDR3 extends over 17 amino acids. CDR3 loop: CASSPGAGVSSYNEQFF. The CDR3 DNA is TGCGCCAGCAGCCCCGGCGCAGGGGTCAGCTCCTACAATGAGCAGTTCTTC.

Ten or more counts support this clonotype. The chain uses TRBV3-1 and TRBJ1-5; D ambiguous. Trimming left V 4 bases short and J 11 bases short, with 15 bases between. This CDR3 spans 13 amino acids. CDR1 is LGHDT, CDR2 YNNKEL, per germline (reference sequence). CDR3 bases: TGTGCCAGCAGCCTTGGACCGGGCAAGGCCCAGCATTTT. Translating it yields CASSLGPGKAQHF.

The V call is TRBV19, the J call TRBJ1-6, with D hard to call. V was shortened by 1 base and J by 7 bases, with 11 bases between the two germline ends. In germline, CDR1 is LNHDA, CDR2 SQIVND (reference sequence). The CDR3 extends over 15 amino acids. CDR3 DNA: TGTGCCAGTAGTATAGCCCAGTTTGGGAATTCACCCCTCCACTTT. Its protein is CASSIAQFGNSPLHF. The variable domain in full, with the rest retrieved from reference TRBV19 and TRBJ1-6, is DGGITQSPKYLFRKEGQNVTLSCEQNLNHDAMYWYRQDPGQGLRLIYYSQIVNDFQKGDIAEGYSVSREKKESFPLTVTSAQKNPTAFYLCASSIAQFGNSPLHFGNGTRLTVT.

The V and J genes are TRBV10-1 and TRBJ2-5, with 9 nucleotides matching TRBD2. CDR3 length: 17 residues. Germline values: CDR1 WNHNN, CDR2 SYGVQD (reference sequence). Losses at the gene ends were 7 bases for V and 0 bases for J; bases not matched to a gene: 12. CDR3 DNA: TGCGCCAGCAATGAAGCTAGCGGGGCCGAGTACCAAGAGACCCAGTACTTC. It specifies CASNEASGAEYQETQYF.

There are many counts of this clonotype. The rearrangement links TRBV5-1 to TRBJ2-1; D uncertain. CDR1 SGHRS and CDR2 YFSETQ come from the germline V gene. Trimming pared 2 bases from V and 8 bases from J, leaving 8 bases between. The CDR3 has 12 residues. CDR3 sequence reads: CASSFNGDEQFF. CDR3 DNA sequence: TGCGCCAGCAGCTTTAATGGGGATGAGCAGTTCTTC. The full variable domain, rest sourced from reference TRBV5-1 and TRBJ2-1, is KAGVTQTPRYLIKTRGQQVTLSCSPISGHRSVSWYQQTPGQGLQFLFEYFSETQRNKGNFPGRFSGRQFSNSRSEMNVSTLELGDSALYLCASSFNGDEQFFGPGTRLTVL.

Only a few counts were recorded for this clonotype. V usage is TRBV5-1 and J usage is TRBJ2-7; 9 bases are a match to TRBD2. CDR3 length: 15 residues. The J segment lost 5 bases and the V segment lost 2 bases, leaving 8 bases of the junction unmatched. Germline V gene sequence: CDR1 SGHRS, CDR2 YFSETQ. Here the CDR3 DNA reads TGCGCCAGCAGCTTACAAGCGGGGGGTCACCACGAGCAGTACTTC. It is translated as CASSLQAGGHHEQYF.

This clonotype was counted only a few times. The rearrangement joins TRBV9 to TRBJ1-4; TRBD1 matches at 7 bases. Germline-derived CDR1 and CDR2 are SGDLS and YYNGEE. The V gene end was trimmed by 0 bases and the J gene end by 5 bases; junction bases not matched to a gene: 7. CDR3 length: 16 residues. In nucleotides, the CDR3 is TGTGCCAGCAGCGTAGAAGCCGGGACAGTAAATGAAAAACTGTTTTTT. It is translated as CASSVEAGTVNEKLFF.

This clonotype was counted many times. The chain carries TRBV5-1 and TRBJ1-1; tentative D call: TRBD1 (6 bases). The V gene's germline CDR1 is SGHRS and CDR2 YFSETQ. The CDR3 runs to 14 residues. V shed 3 bases and J shed 0 bases, with 9 bases lying between them. The CDR3, as DNA: TGCGCCAGCAGCTGGACAGACATGAACACTGAAGCTTTCTTT. It yields the protein CASSWTDMNTEAFF. Complete variable domain (other parts from reference TRBV5-1 and TRBJ1-1): KAGVTQTPRYLIKTRGQQVTLSCSPISGHRSVSWYQQTPGQGLQFLFEYFSETQRNKGNFPGRFSGRQFSNSRSEMNVSTLELGDSALYLCASSWTDMNTEAFFGQGTRLTVV.

This clonotype was counted a few times. The chain carries TRBV4-1 and TRBJ2-5; D perhaps matches TRBD2 (5 bases). In germline, CDR1 is MGHRA, CDR2 YSYEKL. The CDR3 is 17 amino acids. V shed 3 bases and J shed 5 bases, with 22 bases lying between them. CDR3 sequence (DNA): TGCGCCAGCAGCCAGCCCCGGAAGGGCGGTCGAGGGGAGACCCAGTACTTC. Amino acid sequence: CASSQPRKGGRGETQYF.

The gene calls are TRBV9 and TRBJ2-1, with 10 bases aligning to TRBD2. J was trimmed by 4 bases and V by 0 bases; bases with no gene match: 4. The CDR3 totals 16 residues. The germline V gene encodes CDR1 SGDLS and CDR2 YYNGEE. The CDR3 reads CASSVVPSGSYNEQFF. In nucleotides, the CDR3 is TGTGCCAGCAGCGTAGTCCCTAGCGGGAGTTACAATGAGCAGTTCTTC.

This clonotype was detected a few times. The chain employs TRBV15 and TRBJ2-3, with TRBD2 as a possible D gene (5 bases). Deletions cut 2 bases from V and 5 bases from J, with 14 bases between. The CDR3 runs to 15 residues. Germline V lookup: CDR1 LNHNV, CDR2 YYDKDF (reference sequence). The CDR3 protein is CATSRKLVIQDTQYF. CDR3 nucleotides: TGTGCCACCAGCAGAAAACTAGTCATCCAAGATACGCAGTATTTT.

This clonotype appeared a few times. The rearrangement uses TRBV25-1 and TRBJ2-7; no clear D. CDR1 is MGHDK, CDR2 SYGVNS, per germline. CDR3 length: 15 amino acids. V was shortened by 0 bases and J by 0 bases, with 9 bases between the two germline ends. The CDR3 DNA sequence: TGTGCCAGCAGTGAATATGGCAGATACTCCTACGAGCAGTACTTC. It yields the protein CASSEYGRYSYEQYF.

This clonotype was seen more than once but under ten times. The J gene is TRBJ2-3, the V gene TRBV6-1; 7 nucleotides agree with TRBD1. V was pared by 4 bases and J by 0 bases, with 4 bases of the junction left unmatched. The length of the CDR3 is 15 residues. CDR1 MNHNS and CDR2 SASEGT come from the germline V gene. The CDR3 region is CASSARQGSTDTQYF. The DNA for the CDR3 is TGTGCCAGCAGTGCCCGACAGGGAAGCACAGATACGCAGTATTTT.

This clonotype appeared many times. CDR3 residues: CASSRLAGTYEQYF. CDR3 sequence (DNA): TGTGCCAGCAGTCGACTAGCGGGGACCTACGAGCAGTACTTC. The chain links TRBV12-3 or TRBV12-4 to TRBJ2-7, with 11 bases fitting TRBD2. With V trimmed by 5 bases and J by 2 bases, 2 bases remained unmatched. The CDR3 loop spans 14 amino acids.

The chain uses TRBV2 and TRBJ1-6, with TRBD1 matching 7 bases. The CDR3 is made up of 14 amino acids. V dropped 3 bases and J dropped 8; count of bases not matched to a gene: 4. Germline V gene data show CDR1 as SNHLY and CDR2 as FYNNEI. CDR3 nucleotides: TGTGCCAGCAGTGAGGGGAGGGGGCATTCACCCCTCCACTTT. This gives the protein CASSEGRGHSPLHF.

This chain uses TRBV6-6 with TRBJ2-1, with a tentative D call TRBD2 (5 bases). Trimming left V 4 bases short and J 12 bases short, with 13 bases between. There are 12 residues in the CDR3. The germline CDR1 and CDR2 sequences are MNHNY and SVGAGI (reference sequence). As DNA, the CDR3 is TGTGCCAGCAGTTCCGCCGTTCGGGGGCAGTTCTTC. It yields the protein CASSSAVRGQFF.

The gene calls are TRBV6-5 and TRBJ2-7, with a weak D call TRBD1 (5 bases). Trimming left V 4 bases short and J 3 bases short, with 22 bases between. Germline V gene lookup returns CDR1 MNHEY and CDR2 SVGAGI. The CDR3 extends over 17 amino acids. CDR3: CASSSPAGIGLYYEQYF. The CDR3 nucleotides read TGTGCCAGCAGTTCCCCGGCAGGGATAGGGCTATACTACGAGCAGTACTTC.

The chain employs TRBV6-1 and TRBJ2-1; TRBD2 matches at 12 bases. J lost 2 bases, V lost 5 bases, and 1 base had no gene match. CDR3 length: 15 residues. The germline V gene has CDR1 MNHNS and CDR2 SASEGT. The chain's CDR3 is CASSRLAGAYNEQFF. In nucleotides, the CDR3 is TGTGCCAGCAGTCGACTAGCGGGAGCCTACAATGAGCAGTTCTTC.

This chain uses TRBV5-4 with TRBJ2-3; D call uncertain. The ends were cut back, 0 bases at V and 5 bases at J, with 10 bases in the middle. The CDR3 consists of 14 residues. Germline V CDR1 and CDR2: SGHNT, YYREEE (reference sequence). CDR3 sequence: CASSLDSLGDTQYF. CDR3 bases: TGTGCCAGCAGCTTGGACAGCCTCGGAGATACGCAGTATTTT.

The genes are TRBV29-1 and TRBJ2-3, with TRBD1 identical over 11 bases. The V gene end was trimmed by 0 bases and the J gene end by 7 bases; junction bases not matched to a gene: 6. The CDR3 covers 15 residues. Germline CDR1 is SQVTM and CDR2 is ANQGSEA. CDR3 protein: CSVEEPDRGQYTQYF. The CDR3 nucleotides are TGCAGCGTTGAAGAACCGGACAGGGGGCAATATACGCAGTATTTT.

This clonotype was picked up a small number of times. V gene TRBV5-1 combines with J gene TRBJ1-1; 9 nucleotides agree with TRBD1. The CDR3 contains 16 residues. The V segment lost 3 bases and the J segment 4 bases; nucleotides outside the gene matches: 10. Germline values: CDR1 SGHRS, CDR2 YFSETQ. The CDR3 nucleotides read TGCGCCAGCAGCTGGGTCACAGGGGGCCTAGGCACTGAAGCTTTCTTT. The encoded protein is CASSWVTGGLGTEAFF.

V gene TRBV4-1 combines with J gene TRBJ2-7, with 7 bases identical to TRBD2. Germline CDR1 MGHRA, CDR2 YSYEKL. Trimming took 4 bases from V and 2 from J; bases not matched to a gene: 8. This CDR3 has 15 residues. CDR3 bases: TGCGCCAGCAGCCCCCAGGTCCTAGCGGCCTACGAGCAGTACTTC. It encodes CASSPQVLAAYEQYF.

The rearrangement joins TRBV12-3 or TRBV12-4 to TRBJ1-2; TRBD1 is a possible D gene (5 bases). The CDR3 sequence is 15 residues long. V lost 0 bases and J lost 5, with 13 bases in between. CDR3 loop: CASSLAGDGRYGYTF. The CDR3 bases are TGTGCCAGCAGTTTAGCGGGGGACGGTCGATATGGCTACACCTTC.

The rearrangement uses TRBV12-3 or TRBV12-4 and TRBJ2-5, with D perhaps being TRBD1 or TRBD2 (5 bases each). V was trimmed by 3 bases and J by 4 bases, leaving 15 bases between them. The CDR3 sequence is 15 residues long. CDR3 DNA sequence: TGTGCCAGCAGTTTGACCGGGACCTTACGAGAGACCCAGTACTTC. This gives the protein CASSLTGTLRETQYF.

This clonotype was counted a few times. V is TRBV21-1 and J is TRBJ2-2; the listed D gene, TRBD2, was not tested against the DNA. TRBV21-1 is shown as a pseudogene. The CDR3 totals 17 residues. CDR3 DNA sequence: TGTGCCAGCAGCAAAGTGACTAGCGGAGTCAACACCGGGGAGCTGTTTTTT. Encoded protein: CASSKVTSGVNTGELFF.

Many counts were recorded for this clonotype. The chain employs TRBV10-2 and TRBJ2-1, with a tentative D call TRBD1 (6 bases). CDR1 WSHSY and CDR2 SAAADI come from the germline V gene. Trimming left V 10 bases short and J 2 bases short, with 12 bases between. This CDR3 is 13 amino acids long. The CDR3 spells CATNRAAYNEQFF. The CDR3 bases are TGCGCCACTAACAGGGCCGCCTACAATGAGCAGTTCTTC.

In its sample, this clonotype was seen many times. The chain is built from TRBV5-1 and TRBJ1-4; TRBD1 might be the D (6 bases). V lost 4 bases, J lost 5 bases, and 15 bases lay in between. The CDR3 covers 15 residues. Per germline, CDR1 SGHRS and CDR2 YFSETQ. The CDR3 DNA follows: TGCGCCAGCAGCACCTGGACAGCGAGAAATGAAAAACTGTTTTTT. Amino acid sequence: CASSTWTARNEKLFF.

This clonotype was recorded at least ten times. The chain combines TRBV28 with TRBJ2-1; TRBD2 agrees at 7 bases. CDR1 MDHEN and CDR2 SYDVKM come from the germline V gene. CDR3 length equals 14 residues. J gave up 4 bases and V 6 bases, and 6 bases lay outside the gene matches. The CDR3 DNA is TGTGCCAGCAGGACTAGCCCTATGTACAATGAGCAGTTCTTC. It specifies CASRTSPMYNEQFF.